This T cell receptor (beta chain) was sequenced for a study of blood T cell repertoires in COVID-19. Looking at the study overall: Acute and convalescent COVID-19 specimens originated in the United States, Italy and Spain. Sources were T cells, B-cell-depleted T cells, or PBMCs; the material itself was cDNA or gDNA.

The CDR3 has 13 amino acids. The junction had 7 bases not matched to a gene; V was cut back by 8 bases and J by 7 bases. As originally analysed: Estimation of nucleated cell counts was performed using reference gene primer amplification. The repertoire was sequenced with immunoSEQ multiplex PCR; TCRdb's copy has only in-frame clones and lacks some. The DNA gave D and trimming, while V, J and clone size come from that table. The sample lists tens of thousands of clones; roughly 86% were seen once. The sequence was obtained from an older man with acute or convalescent COVID-19. The sequenced sample was peripheral blood. This chain links TRBV12-3 or TRBV12-4 with TRBJ2-7; TRBD2 matches at 11 bases. The CDR3 sequence: CASLLAGVGEQYF. CDR3 DNA: TGTGCCAGCTTACTAGCGGGAGTAGGGGAGCAGTACTTC.